This T cell receptor beta chain is drawn from a study of blood T cell repertoires in COVID-19. Overall study context: From the United States, Italy and Spain came samples of acute and convalescent COVID-19. Nucleic acid was either cDNA or gDNA, and it came from T cells, B-cell-depleted T cells, or PBMCs.

The count of this clone is one. The CDR3 is 17 amino acids. Trimming removed 3 bases from V and 0 bases from J, with 13 bases in between. CDR1 SGHDT and CDR2 YYEEEE come from the germline V gene. In the authors' methods: Quantification of nucleated cells was approximated via reference gene primer amplification. TCRdb keeps only in-frame clones here, not all; method: immunoSEQ multiplex PCR. V and J calls and clone size are as listed in that table; D and trimming were resolved from the DNA. The table includes about 290,000 clones, 75% to 90% detected once. Input material: peripheral blood. The TCR originated in a woman in her thirties with active or convalescent COVID-19. The genes are TRBV5-6 and TRBJ1-6; D is perhaps TRBD1 (5 bases). CDR3: CASSYERGYSYNSPLHF. The CDR3 nucleotides are TGTGCCAGCAGCTATGAAAGGGGATACTCCTATAATTCACCCCTCCACTTT. Complete variable domain (other parts from reference TRBV5-6 and TRBJ1-6): DAGVTQSPTHLIKTRGQQVTLRCSPKSGHDTVSWYQQALGQGPQFIFQYYEEEERQRGNFPDRFSGHQFPNYSSELNVNALLLGDSALYLCASSYERGYSYNSPLHFGNGTRLTVT.